The clone carrying this T cell receptor (beta chain) was seen more than once but under ten times. The record originates from a study of identical twins. TCRdb fed the 5' RACE reads into MiXCR, producing one record per CDR3 protein. The sample consists of some 690,000 distinct CDR3 sequences, roughly 20% of them appearing once. CDR3 length equals 14 residues. V lost 7 bases and J 1 base, leaving 16 bases between the germline ends. Germline lookup yields CDR1 SQVTM and CDR2 ANQGSEA. This sample also appeared in a second study, on T cells expressing NK-cell markers. This second report adds: Dominant NKG2C+ clonotypes accounted for roughly 1.0-8% of CD8+ T cells in a handful of donors.

This sequence was found in a woman younger than 35 in good health. The rearrangement joins TRBV29-1 to TRBJ1-1; D remains ambiguous. Sequenced: PBMCs. CDR3 protein: CSADASDGNTEAFF. CDR3 DNA: TGCAGCGCTGACGCCTCGGACGGGAACACTGAAGCTTTCTTT. The variable domain in full, with the rest retrieved from reference TRBV29-1 and TRBJ1-1, is SAVISQKPSRDICQRGTSLTIQCQVDSQVTMMFWYRQQPGQSLTLIATANQGSEATYESGFVIDKFPISRPNLTFSTLTVSNMSPEDSSIYLCSADASDGNTEAFFGQGTRLTVV.